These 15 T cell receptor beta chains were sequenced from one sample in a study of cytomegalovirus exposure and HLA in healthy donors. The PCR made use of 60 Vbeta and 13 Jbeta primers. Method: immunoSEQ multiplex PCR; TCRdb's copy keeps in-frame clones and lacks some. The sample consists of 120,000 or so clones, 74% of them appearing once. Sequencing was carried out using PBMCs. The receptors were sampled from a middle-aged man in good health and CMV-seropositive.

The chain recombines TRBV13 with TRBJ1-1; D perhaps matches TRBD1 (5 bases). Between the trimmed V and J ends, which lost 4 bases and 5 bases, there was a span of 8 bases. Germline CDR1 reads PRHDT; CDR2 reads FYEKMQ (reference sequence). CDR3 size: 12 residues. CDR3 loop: CASSWGRTEAFF. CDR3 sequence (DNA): TGTGCCAGCAGCTGGGGGAGGACTGAAGCTTTCTTT.

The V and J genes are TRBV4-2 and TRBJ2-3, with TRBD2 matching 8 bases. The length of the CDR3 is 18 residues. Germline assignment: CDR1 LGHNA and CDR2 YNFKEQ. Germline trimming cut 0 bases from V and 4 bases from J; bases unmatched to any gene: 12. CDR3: CASSQDGGREVGADTQYF. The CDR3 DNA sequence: TGTGCCAGCAGCCAAGATGGCGGGCGGGAGGTCGGGGCAGATACGCAGTATTTT.

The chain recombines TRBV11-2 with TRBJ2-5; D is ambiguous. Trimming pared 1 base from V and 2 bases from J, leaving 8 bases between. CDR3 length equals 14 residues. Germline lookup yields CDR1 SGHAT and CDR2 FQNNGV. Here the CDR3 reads CASSLGLRQETQYF. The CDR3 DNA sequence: TGTGCCAGCAGCTTAGGTCTCAGACAAGAGACCCAGTACTTC.

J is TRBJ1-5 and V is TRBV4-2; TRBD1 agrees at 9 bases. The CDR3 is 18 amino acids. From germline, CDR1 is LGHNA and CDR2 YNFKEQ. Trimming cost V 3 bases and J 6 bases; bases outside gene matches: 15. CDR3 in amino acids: CASSQVGQGSRGGQPQHF. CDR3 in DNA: TGTGCCAGCAGCCAGGTGGGACAGGGATCCCGAGGGGGTCAGCCCCAGCATTTT.

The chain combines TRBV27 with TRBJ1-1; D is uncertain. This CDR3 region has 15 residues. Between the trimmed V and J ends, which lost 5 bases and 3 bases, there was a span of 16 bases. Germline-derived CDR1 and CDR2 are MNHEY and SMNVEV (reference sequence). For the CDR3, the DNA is TGTGCCAGCAGTCGGGAACCCGGTGTTCACACTGAAGCTTTCTTT. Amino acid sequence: CASSREPGVHTEAFF.

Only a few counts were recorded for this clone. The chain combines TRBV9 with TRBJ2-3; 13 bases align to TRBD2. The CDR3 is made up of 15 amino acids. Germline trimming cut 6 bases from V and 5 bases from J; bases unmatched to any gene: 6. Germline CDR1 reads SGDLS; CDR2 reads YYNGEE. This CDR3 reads CASTRTSGSIDTQYF. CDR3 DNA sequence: TGTGCCAGCACCAGGACTAGCGGGAGTATAGATACGCAGTATTTT. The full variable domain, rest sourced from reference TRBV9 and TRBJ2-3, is DSGVTQTPKHLITATGQRVTLRCSPRSGDLSVYWYQQSLDQGLQFLIQYYNGEERAKGNILERFSAQQFPDLHSELNLSSLELGDSALYFCASTRTSGSIDTQYFGPGTRLTVL.

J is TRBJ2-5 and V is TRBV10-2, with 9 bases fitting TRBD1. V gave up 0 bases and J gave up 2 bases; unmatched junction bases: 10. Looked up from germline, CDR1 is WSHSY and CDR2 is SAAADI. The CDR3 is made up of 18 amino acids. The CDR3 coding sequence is TGCGCCAGCAGTGAGTCACAGGGGGCGTTTTTGGGGCAAGAGACCCAGTACTTC. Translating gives CASSESQGAFLGQETQYF.

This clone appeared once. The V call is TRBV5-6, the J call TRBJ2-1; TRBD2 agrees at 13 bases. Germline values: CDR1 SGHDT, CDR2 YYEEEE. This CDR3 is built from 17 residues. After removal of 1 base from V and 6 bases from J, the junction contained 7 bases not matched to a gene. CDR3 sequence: CASSLFLLAGGGNEQFF. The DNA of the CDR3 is TGTGCCAGCAGCTTGTTCCTACTAGCGGGGGGGGGCAATGAGCAGTTCTTC. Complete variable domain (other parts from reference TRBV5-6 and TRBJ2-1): DAGVTQSPTHLIKTRGQQVTLRCSPKSGHDTVSWYQQALGQGPQFIFQYYEEEERQRGNFPDRFSGHQFPNYSSELNVNALLLGDSALYLCASSLFLLAGGGNEQFFGPGTRLTVL.

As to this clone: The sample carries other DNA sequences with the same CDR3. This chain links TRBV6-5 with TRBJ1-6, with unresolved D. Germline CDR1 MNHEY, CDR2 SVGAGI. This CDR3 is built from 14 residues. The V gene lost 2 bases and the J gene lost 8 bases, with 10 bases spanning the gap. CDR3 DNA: TGTGCCAGCAGTTACGAGGAGGATTATTCACCCCTCCACTTT. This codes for CASSYEEDYSPLHF.

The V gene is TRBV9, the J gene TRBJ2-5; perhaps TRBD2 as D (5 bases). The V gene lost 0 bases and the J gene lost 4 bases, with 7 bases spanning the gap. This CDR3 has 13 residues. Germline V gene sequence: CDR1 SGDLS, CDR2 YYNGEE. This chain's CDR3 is CASSVGLAETQYF. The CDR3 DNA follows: TGTGCCAGCAGCGTAGGGCTAGCAGAGACCCAGTACTTC.

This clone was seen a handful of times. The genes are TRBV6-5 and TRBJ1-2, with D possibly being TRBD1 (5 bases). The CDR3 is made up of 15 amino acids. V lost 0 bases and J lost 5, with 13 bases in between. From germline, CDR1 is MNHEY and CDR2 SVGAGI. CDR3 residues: CASSYSPNRQYGYTF. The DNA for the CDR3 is TGTGCCAGCAGTTACTCGCCGAACCGACAGTATGGCTACACCTTC.

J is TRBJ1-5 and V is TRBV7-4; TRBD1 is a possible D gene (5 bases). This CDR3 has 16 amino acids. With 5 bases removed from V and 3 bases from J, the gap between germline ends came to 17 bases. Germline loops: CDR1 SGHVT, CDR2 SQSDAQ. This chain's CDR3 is CASSPSGWRDNQPQHF. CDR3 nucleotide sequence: TGTGCCAGCAGCCCCTCAGGGTGGAGAGACAATCAGCCCCAGCATTTT.

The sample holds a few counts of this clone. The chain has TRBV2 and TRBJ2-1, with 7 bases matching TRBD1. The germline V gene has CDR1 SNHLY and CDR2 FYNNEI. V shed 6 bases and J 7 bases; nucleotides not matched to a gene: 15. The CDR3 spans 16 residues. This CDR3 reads CASSTNRGRLRNEQFF. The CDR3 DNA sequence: TGTGCCAGCAGCACAAACAGGGGAAGACTTAGGAATGAGCAGTTCTTC.

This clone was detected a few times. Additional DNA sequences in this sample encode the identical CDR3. The CDR3 bases are TGCGCCAGCAGCTTGGGGGGGGGCAGCTCCTACAATGAGCAGTTCTTC. As protein: CASSLGGGSSYNEQFF. The chain recombines TRBV5-1 with TRBJ2-1; TRBD2 is a possible D gene (7 bases). Germline lookup yields CDR1 SGHRS and CDR2 YFSETQ. The CDR3 has 16 amino acids. V lost 0 bases to trimming and J lost 0 bases, with 10 bases between them.

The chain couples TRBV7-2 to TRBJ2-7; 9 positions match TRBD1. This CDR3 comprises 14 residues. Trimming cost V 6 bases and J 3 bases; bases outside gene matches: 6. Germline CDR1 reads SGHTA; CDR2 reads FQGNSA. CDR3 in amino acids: CASRPGTGSYEQYF. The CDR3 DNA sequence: TGTGCCAGCAGACCGGGGACAGGGAGCTACGAGCAGTACTTC.